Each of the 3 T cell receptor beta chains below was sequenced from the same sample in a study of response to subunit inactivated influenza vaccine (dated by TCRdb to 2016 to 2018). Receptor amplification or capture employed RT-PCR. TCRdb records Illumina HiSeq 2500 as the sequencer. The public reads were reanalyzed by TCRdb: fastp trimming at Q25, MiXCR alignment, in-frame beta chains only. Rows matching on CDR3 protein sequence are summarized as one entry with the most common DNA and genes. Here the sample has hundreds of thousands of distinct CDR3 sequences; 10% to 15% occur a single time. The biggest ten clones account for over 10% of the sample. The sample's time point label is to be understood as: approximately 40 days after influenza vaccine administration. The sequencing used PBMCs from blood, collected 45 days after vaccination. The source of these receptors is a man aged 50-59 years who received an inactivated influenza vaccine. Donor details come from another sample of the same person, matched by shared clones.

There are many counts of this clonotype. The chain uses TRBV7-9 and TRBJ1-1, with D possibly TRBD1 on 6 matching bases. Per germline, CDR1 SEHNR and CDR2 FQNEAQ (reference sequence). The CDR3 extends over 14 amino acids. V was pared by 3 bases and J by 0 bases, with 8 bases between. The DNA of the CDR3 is TGTGCCAGCAGCTTGGGGGACATGAACACTGAAGCTTTCTTT. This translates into CASSLGDMNTEAFF.

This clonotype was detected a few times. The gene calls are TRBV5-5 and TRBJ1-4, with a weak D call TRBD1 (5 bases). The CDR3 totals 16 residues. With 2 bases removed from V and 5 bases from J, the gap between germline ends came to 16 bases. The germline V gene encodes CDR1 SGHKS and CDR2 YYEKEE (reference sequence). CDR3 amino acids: CASSLGPGTENEKLFF. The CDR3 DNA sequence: TGTGCCAGCAGCTTAGGGCCCGGGACGGAGAATGAAAAACTGTTTTTT.

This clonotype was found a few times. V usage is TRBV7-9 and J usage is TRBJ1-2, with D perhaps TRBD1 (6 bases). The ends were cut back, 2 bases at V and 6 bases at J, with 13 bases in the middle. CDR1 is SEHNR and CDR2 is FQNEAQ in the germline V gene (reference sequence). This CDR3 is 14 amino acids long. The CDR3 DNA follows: TGTGCCAGCAGCTTAATGCACAGGGAAGATGGCTACACCTTC. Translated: CASSLMHREDGYTF.